This TCR beta chain was observed in a study of neurological immune-mediated disorders. Study as a whole: Of some 34 multiple sclerosis patients, about 31 were relapsing-remitting and 3 secondary progressive. Findings and limits, study-wide: One related-CDR3 cluster, found by phylogenetic grouping, held repertoires of 18 of 34 multiple sclerosis patients and is a possible signature. No CDR3 amino acid sequences recurred among expanded clones across subjects, suggesting private repertoires in all groups.

V was pared by 7 bases and J by 4 bases, with 10 bases between. The CDR3 sequence is 12 residues long. The unsorted libraries had their origin in 2 million PBMCs stored at -80 C. Each CDR3 protein gets one entry after TCRdb re-called the 5' RACE reads with MiXCR. The table has fewer than 85,000 distinct CDR3 sequences, roughly 3.6% seen once. In its sample, this clonotype was seen many times. As yet, its antigen is unknown. The rearrangement links TRBV12-3 or TRBV12-4 to TRBJ1-2; a weak D match, TRBD1 (5 bases). The TCR originated in a man younger than 40 with multiple sclerosis. Source material: PBMCs. The CDR3 DNA is TGTGCCAGCACTCAGGGCCCCTATGGCTACACCTTC. It translates to CASTQGPYGYTF.